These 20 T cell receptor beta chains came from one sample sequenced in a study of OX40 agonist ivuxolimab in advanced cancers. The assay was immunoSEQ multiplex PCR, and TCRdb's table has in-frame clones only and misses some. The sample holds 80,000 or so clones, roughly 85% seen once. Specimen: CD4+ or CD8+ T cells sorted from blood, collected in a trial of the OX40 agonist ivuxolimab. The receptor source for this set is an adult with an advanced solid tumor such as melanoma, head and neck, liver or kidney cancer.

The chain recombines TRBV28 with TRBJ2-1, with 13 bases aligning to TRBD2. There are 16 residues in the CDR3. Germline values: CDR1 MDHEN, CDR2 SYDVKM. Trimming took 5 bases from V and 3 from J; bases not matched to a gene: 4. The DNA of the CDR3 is TGTGCCAGCAGTCTACGGACTAGCGGGGGCTACAATGAGCAGTTCTTC. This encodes CASSLRTSGGYNEQFF.

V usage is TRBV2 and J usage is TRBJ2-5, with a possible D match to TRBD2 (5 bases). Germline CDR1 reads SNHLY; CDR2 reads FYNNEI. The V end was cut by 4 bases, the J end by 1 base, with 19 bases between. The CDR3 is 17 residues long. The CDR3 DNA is TGTGCCAGCAGTGCGCCCTTTCGGGGTCTGGGCCAAGAGACCCAGTACTTC. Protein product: CASSAPFRGLGQETQYF.

The CDR3 here is CASSFDGNTIYF. CDR3 nucleotide sequence: TGTGCCAGCAGCTTCGACGGAAACACCATATATTTT. This chain uses TRBV7-8 with TRBJ1-3; the D is unclear. The germline V and J ends were trimmed by 3 bases and 4 bases, with 4 bases remaining between them. Germline V gives CDR1 SGHVS, CDR2 FQNEAQ. This CDR3 has 12 residues. The whole variable domain, remainder taken from reference TRBV7-8 and TRBJ1-3, is GAGVSQSPRYKVAKRGQDVALRCDPISGHVSLFWYQQALGQGPEFLTYFQNEAQLDKSGLPSDRFFAERPEGSVSTLKIQRTQQEDSAVYLCASSFDGNTIYFGEGSWLTVV.

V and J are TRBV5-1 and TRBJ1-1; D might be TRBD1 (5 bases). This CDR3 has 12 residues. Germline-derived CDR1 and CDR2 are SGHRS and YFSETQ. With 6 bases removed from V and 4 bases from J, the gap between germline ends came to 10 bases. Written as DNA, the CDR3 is TGCGCCAGCAAAAGGGGCGGCACTGAAGCTTTCTTT. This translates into CASKRGGTEAFF.

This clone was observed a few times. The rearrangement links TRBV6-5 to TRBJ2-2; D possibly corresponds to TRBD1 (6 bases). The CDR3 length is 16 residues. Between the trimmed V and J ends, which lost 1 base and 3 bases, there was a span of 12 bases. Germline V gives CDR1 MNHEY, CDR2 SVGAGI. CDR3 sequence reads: CASSYFGQYYTGELFF. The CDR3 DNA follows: TGTGCCAGCAGTTACTTCGGACAGTATTACACCGGGGAGCTGTTTTTT.

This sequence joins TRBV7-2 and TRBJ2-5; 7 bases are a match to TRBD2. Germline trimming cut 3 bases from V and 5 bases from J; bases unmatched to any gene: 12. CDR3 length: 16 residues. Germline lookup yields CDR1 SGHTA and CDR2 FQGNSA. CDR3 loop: CASSLGGGDRGETQYF. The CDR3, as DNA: TGTGCCAGCAGCTTGGGCGGGGGAGATAGAGGGGAGACCCAGTACTTC.

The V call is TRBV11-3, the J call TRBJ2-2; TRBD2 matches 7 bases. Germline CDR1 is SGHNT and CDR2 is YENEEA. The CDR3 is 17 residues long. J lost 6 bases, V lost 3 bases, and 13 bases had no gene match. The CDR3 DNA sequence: TGTGCCAGCAGCTTCGACACCGTGGGGGGGAAGGCCGGGGAGCTGTTTTTT. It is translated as CASSFDTVGGKAGELFF. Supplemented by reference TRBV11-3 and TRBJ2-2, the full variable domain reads EAGVVQSPRYKIIEKKQPVAFWCNPISGHNTLYWYLQNLGQGPELLIRYENEEAVDDSQLPKDRFSAERLKGVDSTLKIQPAELGDSAVYLCASSFDTVGGKAGELFFGEGSRLTVL.

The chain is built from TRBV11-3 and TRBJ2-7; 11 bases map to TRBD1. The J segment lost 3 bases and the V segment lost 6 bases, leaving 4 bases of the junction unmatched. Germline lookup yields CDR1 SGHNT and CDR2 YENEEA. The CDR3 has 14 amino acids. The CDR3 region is CASRQGTGGYEQYF. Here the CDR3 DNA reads TGTGCCAGCAGACAAGGGACAGGGGGCTACGAGCAGTACTTC.

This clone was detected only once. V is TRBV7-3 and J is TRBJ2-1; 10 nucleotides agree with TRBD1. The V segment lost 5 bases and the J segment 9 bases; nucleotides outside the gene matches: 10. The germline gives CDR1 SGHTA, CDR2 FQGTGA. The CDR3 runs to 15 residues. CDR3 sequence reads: CASSPRDRGAGEQFF. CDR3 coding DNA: TGTGCCAGCAGCCCCCGGGACAGGGGTGCCGGTGAGCAGTTCTTC.

CDR3 in amino acids: CASSARTGNYGYTF. The CDR3 DNA sequence: TGTGCCAGCAGCGCCAGGACGGGGAACTATGGCTACACCTTC. The rearrangement links TRBV9 to TRBJ1-2, with D unresolved. Germline CDR1 and CDR2: SGDLS and YYNGEE. V was pared by 3 bases and J by 2 bases, with 11 bases between. The CDR3 loop spans 14 amino acids.

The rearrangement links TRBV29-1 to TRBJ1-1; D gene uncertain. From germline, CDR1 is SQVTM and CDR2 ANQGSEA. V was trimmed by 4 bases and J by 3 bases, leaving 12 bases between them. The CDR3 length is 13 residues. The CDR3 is CSVALAADTEAFF. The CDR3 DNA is TGCAGCGTTGCACTGGCCGCGGACACTGAAGCTTTCTTT.

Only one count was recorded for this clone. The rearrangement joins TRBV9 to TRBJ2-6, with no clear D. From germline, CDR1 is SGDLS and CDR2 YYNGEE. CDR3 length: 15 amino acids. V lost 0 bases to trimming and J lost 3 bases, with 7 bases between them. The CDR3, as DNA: TGTGCCAGCAGCGTAGAGGCGGTTGGGGCCAACGTCCTGACTTTC. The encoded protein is CASSVEAVGANVLTF.

CDR3 region: CASSLPVSYGYTF. CDR3 bases: TGTGCCAGCAGCTTACCGGTCTCATATGGCTACACCTTC. The chain carries TRBV7-2 and TRBJ1-2; D gene unclear. The V and J ends lost 2 bases and 5 bases respectively, with 9 bases between them. The CDR3 has 13 amino acids. CDR1 and CDR2 (germline): SGHTA, FQGNSA.

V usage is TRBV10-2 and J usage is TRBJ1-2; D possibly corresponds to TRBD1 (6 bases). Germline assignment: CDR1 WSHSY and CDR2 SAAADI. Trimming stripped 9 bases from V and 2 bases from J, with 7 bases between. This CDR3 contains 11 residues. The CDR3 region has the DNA TGCGCCAGTCAGGGGAACTATGGCTACACCTTC. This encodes CASQGNYGYTF.

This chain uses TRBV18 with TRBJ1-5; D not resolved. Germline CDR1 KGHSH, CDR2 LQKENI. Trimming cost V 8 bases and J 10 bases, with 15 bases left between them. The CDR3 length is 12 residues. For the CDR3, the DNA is TGTGCCAGCCTGGACCCACCCGGCCCCCAGCATTTT. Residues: CASLDPPGPQHF.

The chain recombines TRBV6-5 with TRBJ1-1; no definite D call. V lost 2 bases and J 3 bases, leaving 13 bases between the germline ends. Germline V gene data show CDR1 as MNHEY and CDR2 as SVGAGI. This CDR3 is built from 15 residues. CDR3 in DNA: TGTGCCAGCAGTTACGCATGGAGTTCGTACACTGAAGCTTTCTTT. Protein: CASSYAWSSYTEAFF.

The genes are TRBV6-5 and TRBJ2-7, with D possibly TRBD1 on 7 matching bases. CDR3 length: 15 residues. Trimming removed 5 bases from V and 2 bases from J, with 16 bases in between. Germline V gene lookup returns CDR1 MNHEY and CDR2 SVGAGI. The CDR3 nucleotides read TGTGCCAGCAGTCTGACAGGGAGGCCTACCTACGAGCAGTACTTC. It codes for CASSLTGRPTYEQYF.

The CDR3: CAISAPGTVAGREKLFF. Written as DNA, the CDR3 is TGTGCCATCAGTGCTCCCGGGACGGTGGCAGGAAGAGAAAAACTGTTTTTT. V gene TRBV10-3 combines with J gene TRBJ1-4; D may be TRBD1 (5 bases). Germline V gene data show CDR1 as ENHRY and CDR2 as SYGVKD. V gave up 4 bases and J gave up 8 bases, with 23 bases separating them. The CDR3 spans 17 residues.

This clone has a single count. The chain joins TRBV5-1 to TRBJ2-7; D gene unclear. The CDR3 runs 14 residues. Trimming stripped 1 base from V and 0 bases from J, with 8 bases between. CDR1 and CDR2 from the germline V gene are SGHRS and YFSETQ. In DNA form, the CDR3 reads TGCGCCAGCAGCTTGACACCCGGCTCCTACGAGCAGTACTTC. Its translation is CASSLTPGSYEQYF. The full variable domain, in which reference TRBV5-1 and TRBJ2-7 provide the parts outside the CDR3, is KAGVTQTPRYLIKTRGQQVTLSCSPISGHRSVSWYQQTPGQGLQFLFEYFSETQRNKGNFPGRFSGRQFSNSRSEMNVSTLELGDSALYLCASSLTPGSYEQYFGPGTRLTVT.

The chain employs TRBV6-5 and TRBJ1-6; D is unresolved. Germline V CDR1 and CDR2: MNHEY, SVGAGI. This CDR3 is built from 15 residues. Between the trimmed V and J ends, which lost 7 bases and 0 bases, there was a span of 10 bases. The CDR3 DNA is TGTGCCAGCAAACGGGAGAGCTCCTATAATTCACCCCTCCACTTT. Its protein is CASKRESSYNSPLHF.